This T cell receptor beta chain was recorded in a study of blood T cell repertoires in COVID-19. Whole-study context: Nucleic acid was either cDNA or gDNA, and it came from T cells, B-cell-depleted T cells, or PBMCs.

The CDR3 loop spans 15 amino acids. Germline V lookup: CDR1 SGHVS, CDR2 FQNEAQ. V was clipped by 0 bases and J by 5 bases; unmatched bases: 4. Per the original data handling: The authors estimated nucleated cell counts from reference gene primer amplification. Generated by immunoSEQ multiplex PCR, the TCRdb table keeps only in-frame clones and is missing some. Clone size and the V and J calls come from that table; the DNA yielded D and trimming. The data hold around 220,000 clones, with more than 75% observed a single time. Sequencing was performed on peripheral blood. The sequence derives from a man aged 50 or older with acute or convalescent COVID-19. The chain links TRBV7-8 to TRBJ1-5; TRBD1 matches at 7 bases. The CDR3 protein is CASSLAEGAHQPQHF. DNA for the CDR3: TGTGCCAGCAGCTTAGCCGAGGGGGCCCATCAGCCCCAGCATTTT.